Following are 5 T cell receptor beta chains from one sample sequenced in a study of cytomegalovirus exposure and HLA in healthy donors. PCR was performed using 60 Vbeta and 13 Jbeta primers. TCRdb's copy holds only in-frame clones and misses some; the assay was immunoSEQ multiplex PCR. This table holds 150,000 to 200,000 clones, 70% to 80% found once. Sequencing was done on a sample of PBMCs. The receptors come from a girl between 5 and 17 years old in good health and CMV-seropositive.

The chain links TRBV4-1 to TRBJ2-2; 7 bases are shared with TRBD1. After removal of 4 bases from V and 0 bases from J, the junction contained 2 bases not matched to a gene. Germline assignment: CDR1 MGHRA and CDR2 YSYEKL. The CDR3 is 15 residues long. The DNA for the CDR3 is TGCGCCAGCAGCCCAGGGGGTTCGAACACCGGGGAGCTGTTTTTT. This translates into CASSPGGSNTGELFF.

The chain employs TRBV14 and TRBJ1-1; a possible D gene is TRBD1 (5 bases). The V end lost 3 bases, the J end lost 6 bases, and 17 bases lay between the germline ends. The CDR3 loop spans 15 amino acids. Germline CDR1 and CDR2: SGHDN and FVKESK. The CDR3 loop reads CASSHLGGASAEAFF. The CDR3 DNA sequence: TGTGCCAGCAGCCATCTCGGTGGGGCAAGTGCTGAAGCTTTCTTT.

The chain has TRBV10-1 and TRBJ1-2; the D is unclear. The CDR3 extends over 14 amino acids. V lost 5 bases and J lost 3, with 13 bases in between. CDR1 and CDR2 from the germline V gene are WNHNN and SYGVQD (reference sequence). CDR3 DNA: TGCGCCAGCAGTCCCTACAAGGAGTACTATGGCTACACCTTC. Its translation: CASSPYKEYYGYTF.

V usage is TRBV7-2 and J usage is TRBJ2-1; D gene ambiguous. With 1 base removed from V and 6 bases from J, the gap between germline ends came to 7 bases. The CDR3 spans 13 residues. Looked up from germline, CDR1 is SGHTA and CDR2 is FQGNSA. The CDR3 protein is CASSLEPINEQFF. The CDR3 DNA reads as TGTGCCAGCAGCTTAGAGCCCATCAATGAGCAGTTCTTC.

The chain uses TRBV5-1 and TRBJ2-5; 9 bases line up with TRBD1. The CDR3 has 16 residues. Trimming at V came to 4 bases and at J to 2 bases, leaving 9 bases not matched to a gene. The germline V gene has CDR1 SGHRS and CDR2 YFSETQ. CDR3 DNA: TGCGCCAGCAGCCCCCGGGACAGGGTTGCACAAGAGACCCAGTACTTC. It is translated as CASSPRDRVAQETQYF.